This TCR beta chain was captured by sequencing in a study of beta chain features in type 1 diabetes. Notes on the study in general: In all four CD4+ subsets, TCRB CDR3 length was significantly, moderately reduced in type 1 diabetes. Lower insertion and higher deletion counts appeared at VDJ junctions in type 1 diabetes patients. Patients' naive, central memory and regulatory TCRB repertoires appeared more alike than those of healthy donors.

With regard to this clone: Its antigen is unidentified.

From germline, CDR1 is SEHNR and CDR2 FQNEAQ (reference sequence). V lost 5 bases and J lost 5, with 6 bases in between. This CDR3 spans 12 amino acids. It was via CD45RO/CCR7/CD25/CD127/CD95/CD27 that CD4+ naive, central memory, regulatory and stem cell-like memory cells were sorted. The authors reverse transcribed all of the isolated RNA, so sequencing captured expressed TCRB transcripts. Repertoires were generated with immunoSEQ multiplex PCR, while TCRdb's copy carries only in-frame clones and drops some. Of roughly 310,000 clones in the sample, approximately 11% were seen once. This TCR was recovered from a woman aged 25 to 39 in good health. The sequencing sample was made of naive CD4+ T cells from blood. The J gene is TRBJ2-2, the V gene TRBV7-9; a possible D gene is TRBD2 (6 bases). The CDR3 sequence is CASSRGTGELFF. The DNA for the CDR3 is TGTGCCAGCAGCCGGGGGACCGGGGAGCTGTTTTTT.